A single sample gave rise to the 2 T cell receptor beta chains below, sequenced in a study of OX40 agonist ivuxolimab in advanced cancers. The assay was immunoSEQ multiplex PCR, and TCRdb's table has in-frame clones only and misses some. The table has roughly 60,000 clones, approximately 88% seen once. This specimen was CD4+ or CD8+ T cells sorted from blood, taken in a trial of the OX40 agonist ivuxolimab. These receptors all stem from an adult with an advanced solid tumor such as melanoma, head and neck, liver or kidney cancer.

This clone has only one observation. The CDR3 DNA reads as TGTGCCAGCAGCTTAGCGGCGGGGAATCCGCAGTATTTT. It yields the protein CASSLAAGNPQYF. The J gene is TRBJ2-3, the V gene TRBV7-8, with a weak D call TRBD2 (6 bases). Trimming left V 0 bases short and J 10 bases short, with 11 bases between. Per germline, CDR1 SGHVS and CDR2 FQNEAQ. The CDR3 length is 13 residues.

The chain joins TRBV5-4 to TRBJ2-2; TRBD2 agrees at 16 bases. The CDR3 extends over 17 amino acids. Germline V gene data show CDR1 as SGHNT and CDR2 as YYREEE (reference sequence). J was trimmed by 8 bases and V by 4 bases; bases with no gene match: 8. CDR3 sequence (DNA): TGTGCCAGCAGCCCTCGGCCGGGACTAGCGGGAGGGGGGGAGCTGTTTTTT. This sequence encodes CASSPRPGLAGGGELFF.